The present entry profiles one T cell receptor (beta chain) with its context. The sample comes from a study of T-cell memory formation after mild COVID-19. This CDR3 comprises 19 residues. The V gene's germline CDR1 is SGHTA and CDR2 FQGNSA. The V segment lost 4 bases and the J segment 1 base; nucleotides outside the gene matches: 11. TCRdb redid the calling of the 5' RACE reads with MiXCR, one entry per CDR3 protein. The table records approximately 270,000 distinct CDR3 sequences, 15% to 20% of them present only once. The specimen was PBMCs or a T cell subset sorted from them (not recorded which). This sequence joins TRBV7-2 and TRBJ2-6; 9 positions agree with TRBD1. The receptor was isolated from a young man who had mild COVID-19 (a few samples of this study predate the infection). Cell type and time point are not known. CDR3 amino acids: CASSSRGVDRGSGANVLTF. The CDR3 DNA reads TGTGCCAGCAGCTCCCGAGGAGTGGACAGGGGTTCTGGGGCCAACGTCCTGACTTTC.